Sequencing of this T cell receptor beta chain was carried out in a study of PD-1 blockade in mismatch repair-deficient tumors. Findings of the study overall: After pembrolizumab, tumor-resident clones rose rapidly, then generally contracted before radiologic responses.

This CDR3 is 15 amino acids long. Losses at the gene ends were 5 bases for V and 5 bases for J; bases not matched to a gene: 11. Germline V lookup: CDR1 MDHEN, CDR2 SYDVKM. Mismatch repair deficiency was confirmed in all patients, by PCR or immunohistochemistry. As concerns this clone: Its antigen is currently unknown.

The assay was immunoSEQ multiplex PCR, and TCRdb's table has in-frame clones only and misses some. The sample shows some 130,000 clones, approximately 91% of them seen only once. The chain has TRBV28 and TRBJ2-7; 8 bases line up with TRBD1. The receptor was isolated from an adult with mismatch repair-deficient cancer. Here the sequenced sample was peripheral blood, taken 70 to 72 weeks after starting pembrolizumab. CDR3 in DNA: TGTGCCAGCAGTCTAACAGGGGGTAGGATGCACGAGCAGTACTTC. Translated: CASSLTGGRMHEQYF.